The clone carrying this TCR beta chain was seen ten or more times. No antigen is known for it. The V segment lost 3 bases and the J segment 0 bases; nucleotides outside the gene matches: 3. The germline V gene has CDR1 ENHRY and CDR2 SYGVKD. The CDR3 is made up of 15 amino acids. For TCR, cDNA came from 5'RACE template switching, which added a universal primer site and UMIs. TCRdb fed the 5' RACE reads into MiXCR, producing one record per CDR3 protein. Here the sample spans some 250,000 distinct CDR3 sequences, roughly 3.5% being singletons. This sample is drawn from a study of T cells after yellow fever vaccination. Study-wide background: The authors prepared low-cell-number fractions using SMART-Seq v4 Ultra Low Input.

Study-wide results and limits: Most primary-vaccination clones reappeared after the booster (96% CD4, approximately 88% CD8). Though weaker, the secondary response peaked faster, on day 5 versus 15.

This receptor was obtained from a man younger than 35 who received the YFV17D yellow fever vaccine. Here the sequenced sample was PBMCs, taken 15 days after the yellow fever booster vaccination. The chain combines TRBV10-3 with TRBJ2-3; 7 nucleotides agree with TRBD1. CDR3 nucleotides: TGTGCCATCAGTGAAGGACAGGCCAGCACAGATACGCAGTATTTT. As protein: CAISEGQASTDTQYF.